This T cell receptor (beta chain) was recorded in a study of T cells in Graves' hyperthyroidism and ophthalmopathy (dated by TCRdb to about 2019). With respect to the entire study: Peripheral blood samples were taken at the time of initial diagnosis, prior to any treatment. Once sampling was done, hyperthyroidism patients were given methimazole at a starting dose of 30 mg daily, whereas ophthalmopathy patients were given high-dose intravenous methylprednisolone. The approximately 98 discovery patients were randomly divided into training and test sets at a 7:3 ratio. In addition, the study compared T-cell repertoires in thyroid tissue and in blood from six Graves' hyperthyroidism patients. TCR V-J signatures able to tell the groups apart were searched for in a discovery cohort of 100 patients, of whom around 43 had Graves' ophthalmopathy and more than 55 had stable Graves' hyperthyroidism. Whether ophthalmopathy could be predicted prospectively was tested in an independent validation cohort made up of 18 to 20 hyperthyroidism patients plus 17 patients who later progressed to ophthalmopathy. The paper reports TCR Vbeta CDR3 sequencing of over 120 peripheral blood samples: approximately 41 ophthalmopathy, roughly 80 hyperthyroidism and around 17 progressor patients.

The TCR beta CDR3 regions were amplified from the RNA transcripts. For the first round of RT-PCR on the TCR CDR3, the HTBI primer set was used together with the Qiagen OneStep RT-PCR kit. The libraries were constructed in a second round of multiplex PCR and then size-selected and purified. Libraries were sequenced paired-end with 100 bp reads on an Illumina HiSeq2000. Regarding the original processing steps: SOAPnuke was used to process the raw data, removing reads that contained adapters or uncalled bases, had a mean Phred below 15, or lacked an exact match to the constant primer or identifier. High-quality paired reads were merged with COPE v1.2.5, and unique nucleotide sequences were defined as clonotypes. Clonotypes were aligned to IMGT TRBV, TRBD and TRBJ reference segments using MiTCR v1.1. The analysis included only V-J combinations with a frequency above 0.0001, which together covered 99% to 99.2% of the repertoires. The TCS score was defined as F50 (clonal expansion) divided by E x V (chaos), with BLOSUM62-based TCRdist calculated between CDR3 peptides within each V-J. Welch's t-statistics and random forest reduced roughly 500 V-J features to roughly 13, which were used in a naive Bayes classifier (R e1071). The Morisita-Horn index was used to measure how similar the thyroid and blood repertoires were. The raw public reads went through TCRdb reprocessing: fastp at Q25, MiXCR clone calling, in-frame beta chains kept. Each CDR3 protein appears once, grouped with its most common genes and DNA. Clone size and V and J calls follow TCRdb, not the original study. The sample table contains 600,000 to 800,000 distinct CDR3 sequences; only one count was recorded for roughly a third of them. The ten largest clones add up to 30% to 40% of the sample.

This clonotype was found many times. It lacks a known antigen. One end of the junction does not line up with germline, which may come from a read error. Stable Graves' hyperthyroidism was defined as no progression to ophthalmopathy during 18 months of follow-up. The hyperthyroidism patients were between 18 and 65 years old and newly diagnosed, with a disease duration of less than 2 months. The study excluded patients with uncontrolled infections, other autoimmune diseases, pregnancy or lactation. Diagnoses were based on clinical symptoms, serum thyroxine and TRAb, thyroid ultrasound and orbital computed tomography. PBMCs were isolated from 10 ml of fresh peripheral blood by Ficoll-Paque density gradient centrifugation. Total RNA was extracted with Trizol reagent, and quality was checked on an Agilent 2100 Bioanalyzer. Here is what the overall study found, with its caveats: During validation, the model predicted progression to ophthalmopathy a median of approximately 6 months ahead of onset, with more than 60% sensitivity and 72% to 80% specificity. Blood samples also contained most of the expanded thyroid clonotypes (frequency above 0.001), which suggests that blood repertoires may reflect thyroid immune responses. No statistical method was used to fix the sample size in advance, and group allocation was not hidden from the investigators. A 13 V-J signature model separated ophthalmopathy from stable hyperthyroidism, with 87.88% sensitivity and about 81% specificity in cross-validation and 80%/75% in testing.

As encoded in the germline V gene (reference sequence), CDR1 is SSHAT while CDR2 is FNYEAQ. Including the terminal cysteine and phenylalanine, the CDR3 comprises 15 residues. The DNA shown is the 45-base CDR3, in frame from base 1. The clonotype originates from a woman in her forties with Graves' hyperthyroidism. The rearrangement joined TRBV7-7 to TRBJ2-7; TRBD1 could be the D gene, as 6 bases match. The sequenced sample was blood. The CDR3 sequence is CASSFGEDSSYEQYF. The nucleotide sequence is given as TGTGCTAGCAGCTTTGGCGAGGACAGCTCCTACGAGCAGTACTTC. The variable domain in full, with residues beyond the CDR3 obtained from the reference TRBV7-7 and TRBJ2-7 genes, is GAGVSQSPRYKVTKRGQDVTLRCDPISSHATLYWYQQALGQGPEFLTYFNYEAQPDKSGLPSDRFSAERPEGSISTLTIQRTEQRDSAMYRCASSFGEDSSYEQYFGPGTRLTVT.